Below, 18 T cell receptor beta chains from the same sample are listed, as sequenced in a study of OX40 agonist ivuxolimab in advanced cancers. Clones were read by immunoSEQ multiplex PCR, and TCRdb kept only the in-frame ones, dropping some. The table has some 39,000 clones, 88% seen once. Sequencing used CD4+ or CD8+ T cells sorted from blood, obtained in a trial of the OX40 agonist ivuxolimab. The source of these receptors is an adult with an advanced solid tumor such as melanoma, head and neck, liver or kidney cancer.

The rearrangement links TRBV6-5 to TRBJ2-3, with 9 nucleotides matching TRBD1. The length of the CDR3 is 14 residues. Germline loops: CDR1 MNHEY, CDR2 SVGAGI. V lost 7 bases to trimming and J lost 5 bases; unmatched junction nucleotides: 7. The CDR3 here is CASTETGGVDTQYF. The CDR3 DNA reads TGTGCCAGCACCGAGACAGGGGGAGTAGATACGCAGTATTTT.

The chain recombines TRBV7-9 with TRBJ2-3; 13 bases align to TRBD2. The CDR3 spans 17 residues. Germline V gene data show CDR1 as SEHNR and CDR2 as FQNEAQ (reference sequence). V dropped 5 bases and J dropped 2; count of bases not matched to a gene: 7. CDR3 sequence reads: CASSPRTSGSPTDTQYF. CDR3 DNA sequence: TGTGCCAGCAGCCCACGGACTAGCGGGAGTCCCACAGATACGCAGTATTTT.

The chain uses TRBV7-9 and TRBJ2-1; weak D call: TRBD1 (6 bases). The V end was cut by 3 bases, the J end by 5 bases, with 8 bases between. This CDR3 has 13 residues. Germline V gene lookup returns CDR1 SEHNR and CDR2 FQNEAQ (reference sequence). CDR3 DNA sequence: TGTGCCAGCAGCTTTGGGACAAACAATGAGCAGTTCTTC. Its translation is CASSFGTNNEQFF.

This chain connects TRBV19 to TRBJ2-1; 7 bases are shared with TRBD2. This CDR3 spans 13 amino acids. Unmatched junction bases numbered 8, after V lost 7 bases and J lost 8 bases. CDR1 is LNHDA and CDR2 is SQIVND in the germline V gene (reference sequence). CDR3 bases: TGTGCCAGTAACACGGGAGGTTCTTATGAGCAGTTCTTC. Residues: CASNTGGSYEQFF.

The V and J genes are TRBV7-2 and TRBJ2-4; D is perhaps TRBD2 (5 bases). The germline CDR1 and CDR2 sequences are SGHTA and FQGNSA. V was pared by 4 bases and J by 10 bases, with 11 bases between. The CDR3 length is 12 residues. This CDR3 reads CASSSDSEIQYF. CDR3 sequence (DNA): TGTGCCAGCAGCTCCGATAGCGAAATTCAGTACTTC.

This chain uses TRBV12-5 with TRBJ2-2; D perhaps matches TRBD2 (5 bases). Germline V gene lookup returns CDR1 LGHNT and CDR2 FRNRAP. The V and J ends lost 2 bases and 6 bases respectively, with 7 bases between them. The CDR3 has 13 amino acids. The CDR3 sequence is CASGLSGAGELFF. The CDR3 nucleotides read TGTGCTAGTGGTTTGTCCGGGGCCGGGGAGCTGTTTTTT.

This chain joins TRBV9 and TRBJ2-5; D is undetermined. The CDR3 has 13 amino acids. Germline CDR1 is SGDLS and CDR2 is YYNGEE. The V gene lost 2 bases and the J gene lost 2 bases, with 7 bases spanning the gap. The CDR3 here is CASSVSQQETQYF. CDR3 DNA: TGTGCCAGCAGCGTGAGCCAGCAAGAGACCCAGTACTTC. Supplemented by reference TRBV9 and TRBJ2-5, the full variable domain reads DSGVTQTPKHLITATGQRVTLRCSPRSGDLSVYWYQQSLDQGLQFLIQYYNGEERAKGNILERFSAQQFPDLHSELNLSSLELGDSALYFCASSVSQQETQYFGPGTRLLVL.

V usage is TRBV30 and J usage is TRBJ2-3; D is uncertain. This CDR3 spans 13 amino acids. The germline V and J ends were trimmed by 3 bases and 6 bases, with 13 bases remaining between them. Looked up from germline, CDR1 is GTSNPN and CDR2 is SVGIG (reference sequence). DNA of the CDR3: TGTGCCTGGAGCCCGGGTCCCGTTGATACGCAGTATTTT. Protein: CAWSPGPVDTQYF.

The chain joins TRBV5-1 to TRBJ2-1; a possible D gene is TRBD2 (6 bases). Looked up from germline, CDR1 is SGHRS and CDR2 is YFSETQ. This CDR3 has 14 residues. The V end was cut by 5 bases, the J end by 2 bases, with 11 bases between. The CDR3 protein is CASRVSGAYNEQFF. Written as DNA, the CDR3 is TGCGCCAGCAGGGTTTCGGGGGCCTACAATGAGCAGTTCTTC.

The DNA for the CDR3 is TGCGCCAGCAGCGGCCTGGGACAGGGCACAGATACGCAGTATTTT. This gives the protein CASSGLGQGTDTQYF. The chain has TRBV5-1 and TRBJ2-3, with 8 bases lining up with TRBD1. The CDR3 sequence is 15 residues long. Germline values: CDR1 SGHRS, CDR2 YFSETQ. V was clipped by 4 bases and J by 1 base; unmatched bases: 5.

J is TRBJ2-4 and V is TRBV19; 7 positions match TRBD1. The germline gives CDR1 LNHDA, CDR2 SQIVND (reference sequence). The V gene end was trimmed by 4 bases and the J gene end by 1 base; junction bases not matched to a gene: 7. This CDR3 comprises 16 residues. CDR3 protein: CASSTPGQMAKNIQYF. The CDR3 DNA follows: TGTGCCAGTAGTACCCCGGGACAGATGGCCAAAAACATTCAGTACTTC.

The chain is built from TRBV21-1 and TRBJ1-5. TRBV21-1 is shown as a pseudogene. The CDR3 covers 18 residues. In DNA form, the CDR3 reads TGTGCCAGCAGCAAAAGAATTCTCCCTTGGGACAGCAATCAGCCCCAGCATTTT. It encodes CASSKRILPWDSNQPQHF.

About this clone: The same CDR3 arises from other DNA sequences in this sample as well. The chain links TRBV2 to TRBJ1-1; the D gene is possibly TRBD1 (5 bases). Deletions cut 0 bases from V and 2 bases from J, with 10 bases between. The CDR3 has 15 residues. Germline V CDR1 and CDR2: SNHLY, FYNNEI. The DNA for the CDR3 is TGTGCCAGCAGTGAAGCGGGGACGGTAAACACTGAAGCTTTCTTT. Translation gives CASSEAGTVNTEAFF.

This chain joins TRBV28 and TRBJ1-2; unclear D gene. The germline CDR1 and CDR2 sequences are MDHEN and SYDVKM. This CDR3 has 14 residues. Trimming removed 4 bases at V and 7 bases at J, with 16 bases between. The CDR3 region has the DNA TGTGCCAGCAGTTCCGCTGGGGAGAGTTCTGGCTACACCTTC. It is translated as CASSSAGESSGYTF.

The chain's CDR3 is CASSYLASSYNEQFF. The CDR3 bases are TGTGCCAGCAGTTACTTAGCCTCCTCCTACAATGAGCAGTTCTTC. This chain joins TRBV6-5 and TRBJ2-1, with unresolved D. CDR3 size: 15 residues. Deletions cut 1 base from V and 0 bases from J, with 7 bases between. CDR1 is MNHEY, CDR2 SVGAGI, per germline.

J is TRBJ1-1 and V is TRBV18; D uncertain. The CDR3 extends over 15 amino acids. Germline values: CDR1 KGHSH, CDR2 LQKENI. V lost 5 bases and J lost 1, with 14 bases in between. DNA for the CDR3: TGTGCCAGCTCATCCCTTCGGGAGTCGAACACTGAAGCTTTCTTT. Residues: CASSSLRESNTEAFF.

The chain uses TRBV7-9 and TRBJ2-3; 8 nucleotides align to TRBD2. Losses at the gene ends were 5 bases for V and 2 bases for J; bases not matched to a gene: 12. Germline V gene lookup returns CDR1 SEHNR and CDR2 FQNEAQ (reference sequence). The CDR3 covers 17 residues. CDR3 DNA sequence: TGTGCCAGCAGCCCGGGGGGGGGCACCTCCTTCACAGATACGCAGTATTTT. Amino acid sequence: CASSPGGGTSFTDTQYF. The full variable domain, in which reference TRBV7-9 and TRBJ2-3 provide the parts outside the CDR3, is DTGVSQNPRHKITKRGQNVTFRCDPISEHNRLYWYRQTLGQGPEFLTYFQNEAQLEKSRLLSDRFSAERPKGSFSTLEIQRTEQGDSAMYLCASSPGGGTSFTDTQYFGPGTRLTVL.

This chain uses TRBV7-3 with TRBJ2-6; 9 bases are shared with TRBD2. This CDR3 spans 17 amino acids. Per the germline V gene, CDR1 is SGHTA and CDR2 is FQGTGA. The ends lost 3 bases at V and 1 base at J; junction bases unmatched: 4. The CDR3 is CASSLLAGESGANVLTF. The CDR3 coding sequence is TGTGCCAGCAGCTTGTTAGCGGGAGAATCTGGGGCCAACGTCCTGACTTTC.